This T cell receptor beta chain was observed in a study of shared clonotypes between healthy human individuals. Overall study findings and caveats: Non-shared clonotypes were found to have lower generation probabilities than the clonotypes that were shared by all four of the sorted-subset donors. Only blood was sampled, and tissue TCR repertoires likely differ from blood ones.

Profiling relied on immunoSEQ multiplex PCR, and the TCRdb table lists in-frame clones only, not all of them. The sample comprises hundreds of thousands of clones, almost 95% of which are singletons, and less than 25% rests with the top ten. This clone was counted once. As yet, its antigen is unknown. Trimming at V came to 4 bases and at J to 1 base, leaving 9 bases not matched to a gene. The CDR3 covers 16 residues. CDR1 LNHDA and CDR2 SQIVND come from the germline V gene (reference sequence). Naive CD8 cells lacked CD45RO and underwent positive selection for CCR7, leaving out terminally differentiated effector memory CD45RA+ cells.

Sequencing was carried out using naive CD8+ T cells sorted from blood. The TCR sequence derives from a man in his thirties or forties in good health. The V call is TRBV19, the J call TRBJ1-1; 7 bases line up with TRBD1. CDR3 residues: CASSRMTGPQNTEAFF. As DNA, the CDR3 is TGTGCCAGTAGTAGAATGACAGGGCCCCAGAACACTGAAGCTTTCTTT.